This T cell receptor beta chain was captured in a study of T-cell memory formation after mild COVID-19. Points from the study as a whole: Contracting clones from day 15 to 85 had balanced CD4/CD8; later expanders favoured CD4+. Whether second-wave clones peaking at day 37 were SARS-CoV-2 specific went unconfirmed.

This CDR3 has 15 amino acids. V was pared by 6 bases and J by 8 bases, with 6 bases of the junction left unmatched. Germline CDR1 and CDR2: SNHLY and FYNNEI. In its sample, this clonotype was seen a few times. The antigen is not known. A 5'RACE reaction primed in the constant segment made cDNA libraries of TCR alpha and TCR beta, and these carried sample barcodes and UMIs. Using its own MiXCR run on the 5' RACE reads, TCRdb lists one record per CDR3 protein. The sample consists of 200,000 to 300,000 distinct CDR3 sequences, approximately 15% of them appearing once. This chain connects TRBV2 to TRBJ2-1; 14 bases match TRBD2. This TCR was sampled from a man between 18 and 35 years old who had mild COVID-19 (a few samples of this study predate the infection). Cell type and time point are not known. The sample taken for sequencing was PBMCs or a T cell subset sorted from them (not recorded which). DNA for the CDR3: TGTGCCAGCAGACTGACTAGCGGGGGGGCCGATGAGCAGTTCTTC. As protein: CASRLTSGGADEQFF. The full variable domain, completed using reference TRBV2 and TRBJ2-1, is EPEVTQTPSHQVTQMGQEVILRCVPISNHLYFYWYRQILGQKVEFLVSFYNNEISEKSEIFDDQFSVERPDGSNFTLKIRSTKLEDSAMYFCASRLTSGGADEQFFGPGTRLTVL.